Following are 9 T cell receptor beta chains from one sample sequenced in a study of cytomegalovirus exposure and HLA in healthy donors. Vbeta (60) and Jbeta (13) primers were used in the PCR. The data were produced by immunoSEQ multiplex PCR, yet TCRdb's version contains in-frame clones alone and is incomplete. The sample has some 170,000 clones; over 75% are singletons. The source material was PBMCs. Receptor source: a woman in her 30s in good health and CMV-seronegative.

The chain has TRBV9 and TRBJ2-2, with 9 positions matching TRBD2. CDR1 and CDR2 from the germline V gene are SGDLS and YYNGEE. V lost 0 bases and J lost 7; bases outside the gene matches: 4. The CDR3 is 15 amino acids. CDR3 loop: CASSVEAGGVGELFF. CDR3 nucleotides: TGTGCCAGCAGCGTAGAGGCGGGAGGGGTCGGGGAGCTGTTTTTT.

The V and J genes are TRBV9 and TRBJ1-1; TRBD1 matches at 10 bases. The germline gives CDR1 SGDLS, CDR2 YYNGEE. The CDR3 extends over 16 amino acids. Losses at the gene ends were 4 bases for V and 1 base for J; bases not matched to a gene: 7. CDR3 protein: CASSRQTGGKNTEAFF. CDR3 sequence (DNA): TGTGCCAGCAGCCGACAGACAGGGGGCAAGAACACTGAAGCTTTCTTT. The variable domain in full, completed from reference TRBV9 and TRBJ1-1, reads DSGVTQTPKHLITATGQRVTLRCSPRSGDLSVYWYQQSLDQGLQFLIQYYNGEERAKGNILERFSAQQFPDLHSELNLSSLELGDSALYFCASSRQTGGKNTEAFFGQGTRLTVV.

The J gene is TRBJ1-1, the V gene TRBV2; no clear D. Trimming pared 10 bases from V and 3 bases from J, leaving 12 bases between. The CDR3 is 12 amino acids. The germline gives CDR1 SNHLY, CDR2 FYNNEI. CDR3 amino acids: CAKFDGYTEAFF. The DNA for the CDR3 is TGTGCCAAATTTGACGGGTACACTGAAGCTTTCTTT. Full variable domain (remainder filled in from reference TRBV2 and TRBJ1-1): EPEVTQTPSHQVTQMGQEVILRCVPISNHLYFYWYRQILGQKVEFLVSFYNNEISEKSEIFDDQFSVERPDGSNFTLKIRSTKLEDSAMYFCAKFDGYTEAFFGQGTRLTVV.

This chain joins TRBV15 and TRBJ2-3, with 7 bases identical to TRBD2. Germline CDR1 and CDR2: LNHNV and YYDKDF (reference sequence). The CDR3 totals 17 residues. V was pared by 0 bases and J by 2 bases, with 8 bases of the junction left unmatched. Here the CDR3 reads CATSRDRTGGPTDTQYF. In DNA form, the CDR3 reads TGTGCCACCAGCAGAGATAGAACGGGAGGACCCACAGATACGCAGTATTTT.

This clone was seen only a few times. This chain links TRBV4-2 with TRBJ2-5, with D perhaps matching TRBD1 (5 bases). The CDR3 loop spans 15 amino acids. V was cut by 0 bases and J by 2 bases, with 10 bases left in between. Germline V CDR1 and CDR2: LGHNA, YNFKEQ. The DNA of the CDR3 is TGTGCCAGCAGCCAAGAAGTGGGGCCGCAAGAGACCCAGTACTTC. Amino acid sequence: CASSQEVGPQETQYF.

The chain links TRBV10-3 to TRBJ2-3; 7 bases align to TRBD1. V lost 10 bases to trimming and J lost 3 bases; unmatched junction nucleotides: 10. CDR1 ENHRY and CDR2 SYGVKD come from the germline V gene. This CDR3 region has 14 residues. The CDR3 protein is CATTTGLVTDTQYF. Here the CDR3 DNA reads TGTGCCACTACGACAGGGCTAGTAACAGATACGCAGTATTTT.

V gene TRBV27 combines with J gene TRBJ2-1; 7 nucleotides align to TRBD1. Looked up from germline, CDR1 is MNHEY and CDR2 is SMNVEV (reference sequence). The CDR3 consists of 16 residues. V gave up 0 bases and J gave up 2 bases; unmatched junction bases: 4. CDR3 sequence: CASSLSPGTAYNEQFF. The CDR3 DNA reads as TGTGCCAGCAGTTTATCGCCCGGGACAGCCTACAATGAGCAGTTCTTC.

This clone was seen only a few times. The V call is TRBV30, the J call TRBJ1-4; a possible D gene is TRBD1 (6 bases). Germline V lookup: CDR1 GTSNPN, CDR2 SVGIG (reference sequence). V was cut by 0 bases and J by 8 bases, with 13 bases left in between. CDR3 size: 14 residues. The CDR3 DNA follows: TGTGCCTGGAGTGTACGGGGGGCAGGAGAAAAACTGTTTTTT. As protein: CAWSVRGAGEKLFF.

This clone has a handful of counts. V and J are TRBV5-4 and TRBJ2-3, with no clear D. V was pared by 0 bases and J by 4 bases, with 6 bases between. CDR1 and CDR2 (germline): SGHNT, YYREEE (reference sequence). The CDR3 is made up of 13 amino acids. The CDR3 loop is CASSLGASDTQYF. The CDR3 bases are TGTGCCAGCAGCTTGGGGGCATCAGATACGCAGTATTTT. Full variable domain (rest looked up from reference TRBV5-4 and TRBJ2-3): ETGVTQSPTHLIKTRGQQVTLRCSSQSGHNTVSWYQQALGQGPQFIFQYYREEENGRGNFPPRFSGLQFPNYSSELNVNALELDDSALYLCASSLGASDTQYFGPGTRLTVL.